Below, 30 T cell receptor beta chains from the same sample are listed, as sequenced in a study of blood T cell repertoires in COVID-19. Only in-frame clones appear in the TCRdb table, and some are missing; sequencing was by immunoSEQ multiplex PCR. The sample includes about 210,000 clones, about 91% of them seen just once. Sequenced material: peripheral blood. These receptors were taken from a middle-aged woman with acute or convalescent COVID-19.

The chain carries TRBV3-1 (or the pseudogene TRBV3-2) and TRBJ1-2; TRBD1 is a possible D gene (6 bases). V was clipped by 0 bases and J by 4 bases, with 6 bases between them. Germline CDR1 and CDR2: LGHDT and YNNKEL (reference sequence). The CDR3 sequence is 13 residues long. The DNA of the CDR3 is TGTGCCAGCAGCCAAGACAGGGGCTATGGCTACACCTTC. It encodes CASSQDRGYGYTF.

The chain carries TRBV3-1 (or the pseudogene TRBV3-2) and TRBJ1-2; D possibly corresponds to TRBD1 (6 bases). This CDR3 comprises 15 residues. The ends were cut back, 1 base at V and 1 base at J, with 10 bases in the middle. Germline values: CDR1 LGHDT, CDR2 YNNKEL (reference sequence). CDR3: CASSQGGQFNYGYTF. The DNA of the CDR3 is TGTGCCAGCAGCCAAGGGGGGCAGTTTAACTATGGCTACACCTTC.

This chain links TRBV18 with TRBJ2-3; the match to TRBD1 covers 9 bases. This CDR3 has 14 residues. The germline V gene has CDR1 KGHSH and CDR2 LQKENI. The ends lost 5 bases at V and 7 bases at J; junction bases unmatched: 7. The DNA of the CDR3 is TGTGCCAGCTCAATAAAGACAGGGGGGAATACGCAGTATTTT. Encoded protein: CASSIKTGGNTQYF. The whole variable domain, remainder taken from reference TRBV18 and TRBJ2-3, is NAGVMQNPRHLVRRRGQEARLRCSPMKGHSHVYWYRQLPEEGLKFMVYLQKENIIDESGMPKERFSAEFPKEGPSILRIQQVVRGDSAAYFCASSIKTGGNTQYFGPGTRLTVL.

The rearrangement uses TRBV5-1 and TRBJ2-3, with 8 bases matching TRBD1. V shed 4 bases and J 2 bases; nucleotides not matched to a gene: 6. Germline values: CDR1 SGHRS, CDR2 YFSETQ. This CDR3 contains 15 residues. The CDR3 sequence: CASSRGQGNTDTQYF. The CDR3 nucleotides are TGCGCCAGCAGCCGCGGACAGGGCAACACAGATACGCAGTATTTT.

The chain's CDR3 is CASCWTARNSPLHF. The CDR3 DNA reads TGTGCCAGTTGCTGGACAGCAAGAAATTCACCCCTCCACTTT. V and J are TRBV19 and TRBJ1-6; D might be TRBD1 (6 bases). The length of the CDR3 is 14 residues. Germline V gives CDR1 LNHDA, CDR2 SQIVND (reference sequence). Trimming pared 8 bases from V and 7 bases from J, leaving 15 bases between.

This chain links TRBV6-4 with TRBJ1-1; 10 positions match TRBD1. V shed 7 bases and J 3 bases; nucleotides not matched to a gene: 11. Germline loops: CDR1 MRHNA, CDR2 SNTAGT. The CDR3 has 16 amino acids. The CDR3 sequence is CASTRTGGLWDTEAFF. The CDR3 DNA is TGTGCCAGCACTAGGACAGGGGGACTTTGGGACACTGAAGCTTTCTTT.

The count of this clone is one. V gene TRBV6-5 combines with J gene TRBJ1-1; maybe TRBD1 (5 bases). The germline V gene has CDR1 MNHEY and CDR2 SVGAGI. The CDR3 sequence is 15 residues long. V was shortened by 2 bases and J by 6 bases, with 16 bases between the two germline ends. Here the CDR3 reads CASSYAGGIPPEAFF. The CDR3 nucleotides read TGTGCCAGCAGTTACGCCGGGGGGATCCCCCCTGAAGCTTTCTTT.

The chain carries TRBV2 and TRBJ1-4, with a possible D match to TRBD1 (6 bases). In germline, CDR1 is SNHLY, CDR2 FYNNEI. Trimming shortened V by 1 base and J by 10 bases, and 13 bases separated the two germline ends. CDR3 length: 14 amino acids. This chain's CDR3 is CASSEEGTGPKLFF. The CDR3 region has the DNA TGTGCCAGCAGTGAAGAGGGCACAGGGCCAAAACTGTTTTTT.

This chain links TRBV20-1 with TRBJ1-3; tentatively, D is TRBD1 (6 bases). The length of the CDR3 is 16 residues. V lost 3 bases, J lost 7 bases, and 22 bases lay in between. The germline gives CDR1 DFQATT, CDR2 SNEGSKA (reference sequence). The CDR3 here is CSASTTQNPRGNTIYF. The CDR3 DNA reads TGCAGTGCTAGTACCACCCAGAATCCGAGGGGGAACACCATATATTTT.

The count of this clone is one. CDR3 sequence reads: CASSYVRLAGSNEQFF. DNA for the CDR3: TGTGCCAGCAGTTACGTTAGGCTAGCGGGCAGCAATGAGCAGTTCTTC. V is TRBV6-2 or TRBV6-3 and J is TRBJ2-1, with 8 bases identical to TRBD2. The CDR3 spans 16 residues. CDR1 and CDR2 from the germline V gene are MNHEY and SVGEGT. The V segment lost 2 bases and the J segment 6 bases; nucleotides outside the gene matches: 9.

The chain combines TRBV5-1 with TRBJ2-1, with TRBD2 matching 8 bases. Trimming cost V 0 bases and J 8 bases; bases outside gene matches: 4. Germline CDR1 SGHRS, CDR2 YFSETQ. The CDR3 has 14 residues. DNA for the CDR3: TGCGCCAGCAGCTTGGTGGGACTAGGTGATGAGCAGTTCTTC. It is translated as CASSLVGLGDEQFF.

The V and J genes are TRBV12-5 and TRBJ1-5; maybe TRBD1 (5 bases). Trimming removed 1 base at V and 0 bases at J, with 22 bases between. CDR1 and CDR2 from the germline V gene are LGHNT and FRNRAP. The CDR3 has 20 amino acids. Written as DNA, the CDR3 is TGTGCTAGTGGTTTGGCATGGGGTTGGAGGGAAGGGGCTAGCAATCAGCCCCAGCATTTT. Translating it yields CASGLAWGWREGASNQPQHF.

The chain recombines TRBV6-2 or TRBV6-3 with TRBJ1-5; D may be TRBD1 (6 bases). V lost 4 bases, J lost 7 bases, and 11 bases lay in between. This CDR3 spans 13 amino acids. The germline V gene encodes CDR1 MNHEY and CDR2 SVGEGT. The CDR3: CASSWGHTQPQHF. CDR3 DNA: TGTGCCAGCAGTTGGGGACATACCCAGCCCCAGCATTTT.

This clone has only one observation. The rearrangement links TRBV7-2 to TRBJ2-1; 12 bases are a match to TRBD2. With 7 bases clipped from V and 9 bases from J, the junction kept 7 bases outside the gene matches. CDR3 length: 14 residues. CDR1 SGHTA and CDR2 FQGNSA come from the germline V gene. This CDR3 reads CASTLAGGPGEQFF. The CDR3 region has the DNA TGTGCCAGCACCCTAGCGGGGGGGCCCGGTGAGCAGTTCTTC.

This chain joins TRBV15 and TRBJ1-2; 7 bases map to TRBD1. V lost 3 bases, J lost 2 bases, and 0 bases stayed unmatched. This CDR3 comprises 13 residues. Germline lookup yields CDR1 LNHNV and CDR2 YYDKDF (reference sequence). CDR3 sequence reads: CATSSRGNYGYTF. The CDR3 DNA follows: TGTGCCACCAGCAGCAGGGGGAACTATGGCTACACCTTC.

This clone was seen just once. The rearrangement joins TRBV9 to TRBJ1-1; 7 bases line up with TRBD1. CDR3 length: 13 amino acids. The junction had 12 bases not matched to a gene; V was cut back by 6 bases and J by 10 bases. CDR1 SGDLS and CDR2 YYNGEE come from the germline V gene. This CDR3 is CASNPMATGLAFF. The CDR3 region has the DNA TGTGCCAGCAACCCTATGGCGACAGGGCTAGCTTTCTTT.

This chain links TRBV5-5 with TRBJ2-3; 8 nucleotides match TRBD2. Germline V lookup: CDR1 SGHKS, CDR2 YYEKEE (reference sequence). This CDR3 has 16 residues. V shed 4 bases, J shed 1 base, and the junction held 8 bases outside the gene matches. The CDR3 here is CASSNPGRGGTDTQYF. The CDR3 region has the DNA TGTGCCAGCAGCAACCCCGGGAGGGGGGGCACAGATACGCAGTATTTT.

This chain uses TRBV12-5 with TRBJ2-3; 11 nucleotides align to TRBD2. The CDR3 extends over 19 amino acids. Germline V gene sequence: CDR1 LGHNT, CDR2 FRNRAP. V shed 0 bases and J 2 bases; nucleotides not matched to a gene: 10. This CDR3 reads CASGLVRGGTSGYTDTQYF. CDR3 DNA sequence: TGTGCTAGTGGTTTGGTTAGAGGCGGGACTAGCGGATACACAGATACGCAGTATTTT. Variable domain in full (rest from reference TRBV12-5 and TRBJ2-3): DARVTQTPRHKVTEMGQEVTMRCQPILGHNTVFWYRQTMMQGLELLAYFRNRAPLDDSGMPKDRFSAEMPDATLATLKIQPSEPRDSAVYFCASGLVRGGTSGYTDTQYFGPGTRLTVL.

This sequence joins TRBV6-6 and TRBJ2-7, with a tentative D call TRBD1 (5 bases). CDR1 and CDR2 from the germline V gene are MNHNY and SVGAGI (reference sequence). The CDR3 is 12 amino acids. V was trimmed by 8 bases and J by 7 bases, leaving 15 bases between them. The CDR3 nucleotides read TGTGCCAGCGTAGCAGGGAAAGGGGAGCAGTACGTC. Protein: CASVAGKGEQYV.

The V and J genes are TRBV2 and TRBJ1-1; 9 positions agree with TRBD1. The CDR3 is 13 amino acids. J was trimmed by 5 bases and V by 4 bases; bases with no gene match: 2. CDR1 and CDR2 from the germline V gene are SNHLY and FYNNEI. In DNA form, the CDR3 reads TGTGCCAGCAGTGGGACAGGGGCAACTGAAGCTTTCTTT. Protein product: CASSGTGATEAFF.

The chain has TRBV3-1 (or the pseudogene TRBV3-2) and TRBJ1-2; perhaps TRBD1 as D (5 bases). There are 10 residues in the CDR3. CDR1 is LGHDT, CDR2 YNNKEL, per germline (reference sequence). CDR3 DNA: TGTGTTGCAGGGAACTATGGCTACACCTTC. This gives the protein CVAGNYGYTF.

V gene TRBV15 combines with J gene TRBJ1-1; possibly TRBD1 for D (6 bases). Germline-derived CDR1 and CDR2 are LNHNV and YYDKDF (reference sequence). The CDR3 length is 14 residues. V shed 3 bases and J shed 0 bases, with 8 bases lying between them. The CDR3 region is CATSRDSMNTEAFF. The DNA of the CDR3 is TGTGCCACCAGCAGGGACAGCATGAACACTGAAGCTTTCTTT.

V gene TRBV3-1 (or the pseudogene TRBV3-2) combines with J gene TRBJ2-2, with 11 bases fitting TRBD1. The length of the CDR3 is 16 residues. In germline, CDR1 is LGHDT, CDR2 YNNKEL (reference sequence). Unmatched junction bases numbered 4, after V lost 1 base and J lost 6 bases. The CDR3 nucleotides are TGTGCCAGCAGCCAAGGCGGACAGGGGGCAGCCGGGGAGCTGTTTTTT. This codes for CASSQGGQGAAGELFF.

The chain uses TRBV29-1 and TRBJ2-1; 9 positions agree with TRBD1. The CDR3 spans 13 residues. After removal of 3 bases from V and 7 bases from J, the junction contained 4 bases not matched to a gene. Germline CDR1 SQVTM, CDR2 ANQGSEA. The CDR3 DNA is TGCAGCGTTGAGGGACAGGGTGGAAATGAGCAGTTCTTC. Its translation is CSVEGQGGNEQFF.

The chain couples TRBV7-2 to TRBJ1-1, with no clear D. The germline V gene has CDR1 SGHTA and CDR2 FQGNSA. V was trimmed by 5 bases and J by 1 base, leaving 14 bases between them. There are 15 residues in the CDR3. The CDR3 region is CASSLGWQRNTEAFF. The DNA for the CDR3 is TGTGCCAGCAGCCTCGGGTGGCAGCGGAACACTGAAGCTTTCTTT.

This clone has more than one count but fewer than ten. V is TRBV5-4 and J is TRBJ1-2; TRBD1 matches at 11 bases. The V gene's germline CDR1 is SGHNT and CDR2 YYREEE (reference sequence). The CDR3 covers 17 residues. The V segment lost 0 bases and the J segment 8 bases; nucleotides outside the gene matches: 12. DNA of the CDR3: TGTGCCAGCAGCTTGGACCCGGGACAGGGGGTTCAGAGCGGCTACACCTTC. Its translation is CASSLDPGQGVQSGYTF.

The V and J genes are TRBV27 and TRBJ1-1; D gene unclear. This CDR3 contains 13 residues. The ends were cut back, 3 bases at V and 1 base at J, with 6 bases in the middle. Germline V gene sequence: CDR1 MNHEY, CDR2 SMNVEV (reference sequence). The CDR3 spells CASSFTQNTEAFF. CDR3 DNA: TGTGCCAGCAGTTTTACACAGAACACTGAAGCTTTCTTT.

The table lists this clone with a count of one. Here the CDR3 DNA reads TGTGCCAGCAGTTTATTGGGCCTGGATAGCACAGATACGCAGTATTTT. This encodes CASSLLGLDSTDTQYF. J is TRBJ2-3 and V is TRBV27; D gene unclear. From germline, CDR1 is MNHEY and CDR2 SMNVEV (reference sequence). This CDR3 has 16 residues. Between the trimmed V and J ends, which lost 1 base and 0 bases, there was a span of 11 bases.

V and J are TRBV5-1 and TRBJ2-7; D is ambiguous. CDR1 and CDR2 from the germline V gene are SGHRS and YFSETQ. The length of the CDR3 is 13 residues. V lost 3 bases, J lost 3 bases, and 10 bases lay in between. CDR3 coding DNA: TGCGCCAGCAGCTCACAAGTAATCTACGAGCAGTACGTC. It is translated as CASSSQVIYEQYV.

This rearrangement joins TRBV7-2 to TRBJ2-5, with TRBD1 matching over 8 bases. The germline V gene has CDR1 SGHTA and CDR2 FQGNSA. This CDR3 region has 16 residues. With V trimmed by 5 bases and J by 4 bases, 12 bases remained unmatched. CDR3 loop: CASSPVPQGAGETQYF. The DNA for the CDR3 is TGTGCCAGCAGCCCCGTTCCCCAGGGGGCGGGAGAGACCCAGTACTTC.